Sequencing of this T cell receptor beta chain was carried out in a study of blood T cell repertoires in COVID-19. V dropped 1 base and J dropped 5; count of bases not matched to a gene: 11. Germline V gene lookup returns CDR1 KGHDR and CDR2 SFDVKD. This CDR3 spans 17 amino acids. Sequenced by immunoSEQ multiplex PCR; TCRdb stores in-frame clones only, minus some. This sample has around 150,000 clones, with more than 80% found just once. This sequence was found in a woman in her sixties or seventies with active COVID-19. What was sequenced was peripheral blood. This chain joins TRBV24-1 and TRBJ2-5, with TRBD1 identical over 8 bases. CDR3 region: CATSDLLQGQVGETQYF. CDR3 in DNA: TGTGCCACCAGTGATTTACTCCAGGGACAGGTAGGGGAGACCCAGTACTTC.